This TCR beta chain was identified in a study of cytomegalovirus exposure and HLA in healthy donors. Study details: Prior work identified around 120 million unique TCR beta sequences in around 170 million T cells.

With 60 Vbeta and 13 Jbeta primers, the PCR was carried out. Assay: immunoSEQ multiplex PCR; the TCRdb copy retains only in-frame clones and omits some. The data hold about 120,000 clones, with 83% observed a single time. The CDR3 is made up of 13 amino acids. The V gene lost 3 bases and the J gene lost 10 bases, with 12 bases spanning the gap. The germline V gene encodes CDR1 MDHEN and CDR2 SYDVKM. The study, taken as a whole, reports: Relative to equally common others, HLA-associated TCR beta chains showed greater clonal expansion in a later analysis. Several of the most significant clusters appeared, in a later analysis, to be linked to common viral pathogens. In vitro experiments confirmed that a few CMV-associated chains were specific for CMV antigens.

Remarks on this clone: The antigen remains undetermined.

The chain carries TRBV28 and TRBJ1-4; D is unresolved. This clonotype was sampled from a woman aged 35 to 49 in good health and CMV-seropositive. The sequenced sample was PBMCs. CDR3 nucleotides: TGTGCCAGCAGTTTTTTGTCAGCGGGAAAACTGTTTTTT. Its protein is CASSFLSAGKLFF.